This T cell receptor (beta chain) was retrieved from a study of cytomegalovirus exposure and HLA in healthy donors. Each of the donors was a healthy bone marrow donor. The CDR3 spans 15 residues. The germline V gene has CDR1 LNHDA and CDR2 SQIVND (reference sequence). Trimming took 11 bases from V and 6 from J, leaving 20 bases between them. With respect to this clone: The antigen remains unidentified.

Whole-study results and caveats: Relative to equally common others, HLA-associated TCR beta chains showed greater clonal expansion in a later analysis.

The PCR ran on 60 Vbeta and 13 Jbeta primers. Method: immunoSEQ multiplex PCR; TCRdb's copy keeps in-frame clones and lacks some. The table includes 150,000 to 200,000 clones, roughly 78% detected once. The source of this sequence is a woman aged 40 to 50 in good health and CMV-seronegative. The sequenced sample consisted of PBMCs. The chain combines TRBV19 with TRBJ1-6; possibly TRBD1 for D (5 bases). CDR3 nucleotides: TGTGCCCCACCTAGGCGGGGCCTTCCTAATTCACCCCTCCACTTT. Encoded protein: CAPPRRGLPNSPLHF.